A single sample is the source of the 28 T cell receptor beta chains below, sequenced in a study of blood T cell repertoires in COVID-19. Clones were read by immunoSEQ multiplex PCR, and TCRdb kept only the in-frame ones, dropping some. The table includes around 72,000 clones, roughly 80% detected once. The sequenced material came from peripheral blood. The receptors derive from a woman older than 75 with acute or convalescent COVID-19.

CDR3: CASRARSGSSRDTQYF. CDR3 coding DNA: TGTGCCAGCAGAGCGCGTAGCGGTTCGTCCCGAGATACGCAGTATTTT. This chain uses TRBV11-1 with TRBJ2-3, with a tentative D call TRBD2 (6 bases). Trimming removed 6 bases at V and 5 bases at J, with 21 bases between. Germline V gene lookup returns CDR1 SGHAT and CDR2 FQDESV (reference sequence). The CDR3 consists of 16 residues.

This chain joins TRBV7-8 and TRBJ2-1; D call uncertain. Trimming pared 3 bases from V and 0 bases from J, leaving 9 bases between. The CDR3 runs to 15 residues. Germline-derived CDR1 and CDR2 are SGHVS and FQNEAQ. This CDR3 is CASSFPMSSYNEQFF. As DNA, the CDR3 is TGTGCCAGCAGCTTCCCCATGAGCTCCTACAATGAGCAGTTCTTC.

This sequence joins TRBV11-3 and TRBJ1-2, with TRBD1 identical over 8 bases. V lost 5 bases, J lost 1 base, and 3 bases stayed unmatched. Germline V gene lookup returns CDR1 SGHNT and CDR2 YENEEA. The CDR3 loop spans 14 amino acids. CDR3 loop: CASSPTGDNYGYTF. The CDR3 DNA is TGTGCCAGCAGCCCGACAGGGGATAACTATGGCTACACCTTC.

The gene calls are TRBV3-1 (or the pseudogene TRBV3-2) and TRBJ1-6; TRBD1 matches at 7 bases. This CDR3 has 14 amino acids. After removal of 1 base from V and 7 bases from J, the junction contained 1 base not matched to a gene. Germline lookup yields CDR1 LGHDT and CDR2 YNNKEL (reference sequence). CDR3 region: CASSQVGQNSPLHF. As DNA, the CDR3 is TGTGCCAGCAGCCAAGTGGGACAGAATTCACCCCTCCACTTT.

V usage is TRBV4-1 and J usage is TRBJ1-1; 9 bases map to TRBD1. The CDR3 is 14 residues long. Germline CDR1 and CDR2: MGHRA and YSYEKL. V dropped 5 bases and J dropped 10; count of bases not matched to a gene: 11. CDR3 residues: CASSSDRGRKGAFF. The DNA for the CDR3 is TGCGCCAGCAGCTCGGACAGGGGCCGTAAGGGAGCTTTCTTT.

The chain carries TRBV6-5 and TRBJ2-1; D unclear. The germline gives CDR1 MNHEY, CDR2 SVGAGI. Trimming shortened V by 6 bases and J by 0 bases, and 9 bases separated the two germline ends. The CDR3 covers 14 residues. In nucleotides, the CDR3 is TGTGCCAGCAGGTTCCCGGTCTCCTACAATGAGCAGTTCTTC. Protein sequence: CASRFPVSYNEQFF.

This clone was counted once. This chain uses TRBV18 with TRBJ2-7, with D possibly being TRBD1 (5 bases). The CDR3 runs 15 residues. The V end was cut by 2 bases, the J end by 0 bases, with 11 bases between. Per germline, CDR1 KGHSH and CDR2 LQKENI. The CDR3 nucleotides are TGTGCCAGCTCACCAACGACAGCGAGCTCCTACGAGCAGTACTTC. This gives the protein CASSPTTASSYEQYF.

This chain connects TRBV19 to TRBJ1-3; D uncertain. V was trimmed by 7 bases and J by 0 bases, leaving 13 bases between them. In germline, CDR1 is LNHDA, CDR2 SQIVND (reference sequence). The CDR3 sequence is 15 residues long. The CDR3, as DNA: TGTGCCAGTATGGTGGCAGGTCTCTCTGGAAACACCATATATTTT. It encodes CASMVAGLSGNTIYF.

CDR3 protein: CASSRRPGQTKSYNEQFF. In DNA, the CDR3 is TGTGCCAGCAGCCGCAGACCAGGACAGACCAAAAGCTACAATGAGCAGTTCTTC. The chain combines TRBV13 with TRBJ2-1; D may be TRBD1 (6 bases). Trimming removed 5 bases at V and 3 bases at J, with 23 bases between. Germline V gives CDR1 PRHDT, CDR2 FYEKMQ (reference sequence). There are 18 residues in the CDR3.

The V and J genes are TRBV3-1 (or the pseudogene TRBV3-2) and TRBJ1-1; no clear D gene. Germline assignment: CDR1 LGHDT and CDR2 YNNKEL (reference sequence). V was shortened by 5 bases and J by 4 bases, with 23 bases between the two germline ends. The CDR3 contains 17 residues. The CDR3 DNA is TGTGCCAGCAGCGAAACTTCTAGGTTATCCTTGAGCACTGAAGCTTTCTTT. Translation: CASSETSRLSLSTEAFF.

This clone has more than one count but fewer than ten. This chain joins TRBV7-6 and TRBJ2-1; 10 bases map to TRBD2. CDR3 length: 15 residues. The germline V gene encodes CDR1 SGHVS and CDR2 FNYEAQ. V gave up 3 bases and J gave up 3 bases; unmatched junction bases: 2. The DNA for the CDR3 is TGTGCCAGCAGCTTTAGCGGGGGGAACTACAATGAGCAGTTCTTC. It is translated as CASSFSGGNYNEQFF.

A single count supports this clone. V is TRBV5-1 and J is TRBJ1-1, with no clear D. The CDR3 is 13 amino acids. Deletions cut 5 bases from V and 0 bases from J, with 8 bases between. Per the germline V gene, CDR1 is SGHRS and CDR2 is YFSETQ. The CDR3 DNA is TGCGCCAGCAGTGGCAGTCTGAACACTGAAGCTTTCTTT. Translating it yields CASSGSLNTEAFF.

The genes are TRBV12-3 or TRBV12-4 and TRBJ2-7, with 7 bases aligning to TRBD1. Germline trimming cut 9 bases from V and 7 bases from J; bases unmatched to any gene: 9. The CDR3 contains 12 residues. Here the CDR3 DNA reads TGTGCCAGTCGGACAGGTCTGGGGGAGCAGTACTTC. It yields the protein CASRTGLGEQYF.

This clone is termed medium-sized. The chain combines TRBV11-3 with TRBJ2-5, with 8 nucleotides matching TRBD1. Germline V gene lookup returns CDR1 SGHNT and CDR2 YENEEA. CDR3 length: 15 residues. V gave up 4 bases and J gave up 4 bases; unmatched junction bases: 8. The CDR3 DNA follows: TGTGCCAGCAGCTACCCGACAGGGGAGGTAGAGACCCAGTACTTC. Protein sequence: CASSYPTGEVETQYF.

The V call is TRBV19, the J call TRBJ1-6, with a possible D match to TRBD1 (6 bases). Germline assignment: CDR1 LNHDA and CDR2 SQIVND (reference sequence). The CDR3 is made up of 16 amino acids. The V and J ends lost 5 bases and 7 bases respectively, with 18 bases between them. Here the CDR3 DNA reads TGTGCCAGTAGTTCAGAGACAGGCCCCTGGAATTCACCCCTCCACTTT. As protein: CASSSETGPWNSPLHF.

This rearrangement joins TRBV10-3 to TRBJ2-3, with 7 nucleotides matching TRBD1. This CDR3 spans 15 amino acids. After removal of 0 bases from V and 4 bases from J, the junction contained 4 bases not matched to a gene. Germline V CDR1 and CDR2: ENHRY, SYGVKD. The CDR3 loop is CAISESTGVSDTQYF. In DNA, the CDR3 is TGTGCCATCAGTGAGTCAACAGGGGTATCAGATACGCAGTATTTT.

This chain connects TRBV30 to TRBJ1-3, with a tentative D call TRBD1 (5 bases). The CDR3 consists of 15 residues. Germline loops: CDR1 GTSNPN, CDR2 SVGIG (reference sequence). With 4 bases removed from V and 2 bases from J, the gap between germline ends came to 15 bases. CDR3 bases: TGTGCCTGGACTCGAAAGGGGCAGGCTGGAAACACCATATATTTT. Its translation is CAWTRKGQAGNTIYF.

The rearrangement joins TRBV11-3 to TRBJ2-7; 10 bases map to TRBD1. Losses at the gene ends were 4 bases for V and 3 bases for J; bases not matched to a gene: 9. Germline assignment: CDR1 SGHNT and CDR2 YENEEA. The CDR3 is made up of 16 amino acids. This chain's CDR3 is CASSSDRGLLRYEQYF. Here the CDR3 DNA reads TGTGCCAGCAGCTCTGACAGGGGGCTTCTACGCTACGAGCAGTACTTC.

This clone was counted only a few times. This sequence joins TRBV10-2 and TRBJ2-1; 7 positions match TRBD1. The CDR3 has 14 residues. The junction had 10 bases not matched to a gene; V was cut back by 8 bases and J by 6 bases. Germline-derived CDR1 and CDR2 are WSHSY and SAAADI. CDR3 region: CASLDRDYSNEQFF. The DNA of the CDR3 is TGCGCCAGCCTAGACAGGGATTATAGCAATGAGCAGTTCTTC.

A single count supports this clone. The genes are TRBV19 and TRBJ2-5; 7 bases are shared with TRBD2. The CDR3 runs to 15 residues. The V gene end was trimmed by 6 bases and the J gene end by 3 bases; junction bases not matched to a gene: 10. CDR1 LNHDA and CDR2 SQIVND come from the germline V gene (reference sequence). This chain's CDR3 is CASSRTSDREETQYF. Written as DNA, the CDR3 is TGTGCCAGTAGCAGAACTAGCGATCGTGAAGAGACCCAGTACTTC.

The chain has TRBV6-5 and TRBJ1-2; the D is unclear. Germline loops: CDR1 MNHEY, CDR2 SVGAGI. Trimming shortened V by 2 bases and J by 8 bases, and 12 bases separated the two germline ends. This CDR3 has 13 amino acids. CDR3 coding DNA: TGTGCCAGCAGTTACGGGGAGGCTGGGGGCTACACCTTC. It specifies CASSYGEAGGYTF.

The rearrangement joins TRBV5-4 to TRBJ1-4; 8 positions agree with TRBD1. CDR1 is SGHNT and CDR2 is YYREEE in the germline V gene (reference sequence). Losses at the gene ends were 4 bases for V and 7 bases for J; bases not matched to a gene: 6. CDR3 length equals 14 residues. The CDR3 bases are TGTGCCAGCAGCCAGACAGGGGAGAGTGAAAAACTGTTTTTT. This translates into CASSQTGESEKLFF.

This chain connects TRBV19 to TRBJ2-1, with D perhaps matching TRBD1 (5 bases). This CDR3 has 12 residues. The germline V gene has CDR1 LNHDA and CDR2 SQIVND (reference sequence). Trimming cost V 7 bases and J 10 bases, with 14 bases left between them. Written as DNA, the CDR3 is TGTGCCAGTACGGCCCAGACAGCAGAGCAGTTCTTC. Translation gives CASTAQTAEQFF.

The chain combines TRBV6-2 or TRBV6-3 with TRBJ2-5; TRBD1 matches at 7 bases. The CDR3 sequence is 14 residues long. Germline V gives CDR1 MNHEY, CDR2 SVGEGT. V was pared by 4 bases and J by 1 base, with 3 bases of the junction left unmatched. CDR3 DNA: TGTGCCAGCAGTTTAAACAGGGGCCAAGAGACCCAGTACTTC. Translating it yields CASSLNRGQETQYF.

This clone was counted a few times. Written as DNA, the CDR3 is TGTGCCTGGAGTGTACCGGGGAACACTGAAGCTTTCTTT. It yields the protein CAWSVPGNTEAFF. J is TRBJ1-1 and V is TRBV30; D gene ambiguous. V was trimmed by 0 bases and J by 1 base, leaving 6 bases between them. The length of the CDR3 is 13 residues. Germline CDR1 reads GTSNPN; CDR2 reads SVGIG (reference sequence).

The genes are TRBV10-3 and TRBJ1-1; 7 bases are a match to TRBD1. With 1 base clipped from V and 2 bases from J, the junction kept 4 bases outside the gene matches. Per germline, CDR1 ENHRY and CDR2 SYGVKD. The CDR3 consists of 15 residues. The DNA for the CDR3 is TGTGCCATCAGTGAGTTCCGGGACAGAAACACTGAAGCTTTCTTT. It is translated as CAISEFRDRNTEAFF.

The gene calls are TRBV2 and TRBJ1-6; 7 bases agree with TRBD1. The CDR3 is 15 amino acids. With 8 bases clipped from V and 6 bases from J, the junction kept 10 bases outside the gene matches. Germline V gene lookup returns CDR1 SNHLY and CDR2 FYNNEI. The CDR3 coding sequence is TGTGCCAGCCTCGTCCAGGGACAGATTAATTCACCCCTCCACTTT. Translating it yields CASLVQGQINSPLHF.

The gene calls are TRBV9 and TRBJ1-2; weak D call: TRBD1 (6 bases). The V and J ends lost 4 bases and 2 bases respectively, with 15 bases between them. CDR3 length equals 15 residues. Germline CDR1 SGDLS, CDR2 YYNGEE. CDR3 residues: CASSTRGQTNYGYTF. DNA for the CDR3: TGTGCCAGCAGCACACGAGGACAGACCAACTATGGCTACACCTTC.